The 15 T cell receptor beta chains in this list originate from one sample, sequenced in a study of OX40 agonist ivuxolimab in advanced cancers. Libraries were prepared by immunoSEQ multiplex PCR; TCRdb keeps only in-frame clonotypes and omits some of them. Here the sample spans about 69,000 clones, about nine tenths being singletons. Sequencing was performed on CD4+ or CD8+ T cells sorted from blood, taken in a trial of the OX40 agonist ivuxolimab. Receptor source: an adult with an advanced solid tumor such as melanoma, head and neck, liver or kidney cancer.

The chain joins TRBV28 to TRBJ1-2; D might be TRBD1 (6 bases). V was shortened by 3 bases and J by 0 bases, with 11 bases between the two germline ends. Germline-derived CDR1 and CDR2 are MDHEN and SYDVKM. The CDR3 contains 15 residues. The CDR3 spells CASSFRGRSNYGYTF. In DNA, the CDR3 is TGTGCCAGCAGTTTCAGGGGCAGATCTAACTATGGCTACACCTTC.

Comments on this clone: Other DNA sequences in this specimen translate into the identical CDR3. The chain links TRBV28 to TRBJ1-5; D gene uncertain. Trimming took 1 base from V and 2 from J, leaving 3 bases between them. CDR1 is MDHEN and CDR2 is SYDVKM in the germline V gene. The CDR3 loop spans 13 amino acids. CDR3 sequence (DNA): TGTGCCAGCAGTTTATTGGGCAATCAGCCCCAGCATTTT. This encodes CASSLLGNQPQHF.

The chain carries TRBV2 and TRBJ2-3, with TRBD2 matching over 12 bases. With V trimmed by 4 bases and J by 2 bases, 10 bases remained unmatched. Germline V gene data show CDR1 as SNHLY and CDR2 as FYNNEI. This CDR3 region has 18 residues. Here the CDR3 DNA reads TGTGCCAGCAGTGGATGGGCAGGACTAGCGGGGTCCACAGATACGCAGTATTTT. Translation gives CASSGWAGLAGSTDTQYF.

This clone was detected once. The chain combines TRBV5-6 with TRBJ1-4; no clear D gene. Germline V gene sequence: CDR1 SGHDT, CDR2 YYEEEE. Deletions cut 0 bases from V and 4 bases from J, with 10 bases between. The CDR3 has 15 amino acids. CDR3 bases: TGTGCCAGCAGCTTGGGGAGCAACCATAATGAAAAACTGTTTTTT. It yields the protein CASSLGSNHNEKLFF.

The chain recombines TRBV5-1 with TRBJ1-3; 7 bases agree with TRBD1. Germline CDR1 and CDR2: SGHRS and YFSETQ. The CDR3 is 16 residues long. V was pared by 4 bases and J by 0 bases, with 7 bases of the junction left unmatched. The CDR3 region is CASSLSRQGSGNTIYF. The CDR3, as DNA: TGCGCCAGCAGCCTCTCACGACAGGGCTCTGGAAACACCATATATTTT. Drawing the rest from reference TRBV5-1 and TRBJ1-3, the complete variable domain is KAGVTQTPRYLIKTRGQQVTLSCSPISGHRSVSWYQQTPGQGLQFLFEYFSETQRNKGNFPGRFSGRQFSNSRSEMNVSTLELGDSALYLCASSLSRQGSGNTIYFGEGSWLTVV.

The rearrangement links TRBV29-1 to TRBJ2-1, with a weak D call TRBD1 (5 bases). Trimming removed 2 bases from V and 0 bases from J, with 5 bases in between. The CDR3 has 13 amino acids. From germline, CDR1 is SQVTM and CDR2 ANQGSEA. CDR3 DNA: TGCAGCGTTGAACAGGGCTCCTACAATGAGCAGTTCTTC. Amino acid sequence: CSVEQGSYNEQFF.

The gene calls are TRBV6-6 and TRBJ1-3; D is perhaps TRBD1 (6 bases). V lost 0 bases and J lost 5, with 11 bases in between. CDR3 length: 15 residues. Germline lookup yields CDR1 MNHNY and CDR2 SVGAGI (reference sequence). For the CDR3, the DNA is TGTGCCAGCAGTTACTCGATGGACAGAAGAAACACCATATATTTT. Its translation is CASSYSMDRRNTIYF.

This clone was seen more than once but under ten times. The chain employs TRBV7-6 and TRBJ1-5, with 10 bases that match TRBD1. The CDR3 runs to 15 residues. The J segment lost 2 bases and the V segment lost 3 bases, leaving 1 base of the junction unmatched. Germline CDR1 is SGHVS and CDR2 is FNYEAQ. The CDR3 loop is CASSLGTGGNQPQHF. DNA for the CDR3: TGTGCCAGCAGCTTGGGGACAGGGGGCAATCAGCCCCAGCATTTT.

This chain joins TRBV5-1 and TRBJ1-1; maybe TRBD1 (6 bases). Germline loops: CDR1 SGHRS, CDR2 YFSETQ. Trimming left V 0 bases short and J 3 bases short, with 6 bases between. The CDR3 is 13 residues long. The CDR3 sequence: CASSLAGDTEAFF. The CDR3 DNA follows: TGCGCCAGCAGCTTGGCAGGGGACACTGAAGCTTTCTTT.

The chain couples TRBV27 to TRBJ1-2; D call uncertain. The CDR3 loop spans 13 amino acids. V lost 5 bases and J lost 3, with 10 bases in between. Looked up from germline, CDR1 is MNHEY and CDR2 is SMNVEV (reference sequence). The CDR3 nucleotides are TGTGCCAGCAGTGACCGGGCCGACTATGGCTACACCTTC. This encodes CASSDRADYGYTF.

The V call is TRBV29-1, the J call TRBJ1-1; D is unclear. The CDR3 runs 12 residues. V lost 8 bases and J lost 6, with 16 bases in between. CDR1 is SQVTM and CDR2 is ANQGSEA in the germline V gene. The CDR3 spells CSTPGSGAEAFF. As DNA, the CDR3 is TGCAGCACGCCTGGTTCTGGAGCTGAAGCTTTCTTT.

Worth noting for this clone: A read error may account for a junction end that differs from germline. The V gene is TRBV7-3, the J gene TRBJ2-3, with TRBD2 identical over 7 bases. Germline CDR1 is SGHTA and CDR2 is FQGTGA. CDR3 size: 13 residues. This CDR3 is CASSLVEGTTPYF. The CDR3 region has the DNA TGTGCCAGCAGCTTAGTGGAAGGGACTACGCCGTATTTT.

This chain joins TRBV18 and TRBJ2-5; D is unresolved. The CDR3 length is 13 residues. The V end was cut by 4 bases, the J end by 4 bases, with 10 bases between. Germline V lookup: CDR1 KGHSH, CDR2 LQKENI. The CDR3: CASSQWGGETQYF. CDR3 coding DNA: TGTGCCAGCTCACAGTGGGGTGGAGAGACCCAGTACTTC.

The chain links TRBV11-3 to TRBJ2-1; D is unclear. This CDR3 spans 14 amino acids. V lost 3 bases, J lost 5 bases, and 11 bases lay in between. Per the germline V gene, CDR1 is SGHNT and CDR2 is YENEEA. CDR3 in amino acids: CASSLGFSHNEQFF. The CDR3 DNA reads TGTGCCAGCAGCTTGGGGTTTAGCCACAATGAGCAGTTCTTC.

The chain is built from TRBV6-5 and TRBJ2-5, with D uncertain. The CDR3 consists of 15 residues. CDR1 MNHEY and CDR2 SVGAGI come from the germline V gene. The ends were cut back, 1 base at V and 2 bases at J, with 11 bases in the middle. CDR3 nucleotides: TGTGCCAGCAGTTACTTCGGCAAACCTCAAGAGACCCAGTACTTC. Encoded protein: CASSYFGKPQETQYF.